This T cell receptor beta chain was identified during a study of blood T cell repertoires in COVID-19. Turning to the study itself: Acute and convalescent COVID-19 specimens originated in the United States, Italy and Spain. Nucleic acid was either cDNA or gDNA, and it came from T cells, B-cell-depleted T cells, or PBMCs.

In the original processing: Amplification of reference gene primers was used by the study to estimate nucleated cell counts. Method: immunoSEQ multiplex PCR; TCRdb's copy keeps in-frame clones and lacks some. V and J calls plus clone size are reproduced from that table; the DNA served to infer D and trimming. The data contain about 410,000 clones, approximately 89% of them singletons. It was during active infection that Seattle patients were enrolled and then longitudinally followed. Trimming pared 5 bases from V and 3 bases from J, leaving 7 bases between. The CDR3 is made up of 13 amino acids. Germline V gene lookup returns CDR1 MDHEN and CDR2 SYDVKM.

This clonotype was obtained from a woman between 40 and 55 years old with COVID-19, enrolled during active disease. The chain links TRBV28 to TRBJ2-2; D remains ambiguous. Sequencing used peripheral blood. CDR3 in amino acids: CASSLIDTGELFF. The DNA of the CDR3 is TGTGCCAGCAGTCTTATAGACACCGGGGAGCTGTTTTTT.